What follows are 27 T cell receptor beta chains derived from one specimen sequenced in a study of OX40 agonist ivuxolimab in advanced cancers. The assay was immunoSEQ multiplex PCR, and TCRdb's table has in-frame clones only and misses some. Here the sample spans about 9,700 clones, around 80% being singletons. Sequenced material: CD4+ or CD8+ T cells sorted from blood, taken in a trial of the OX40 agonist ivuxolimab. The origin of the receptors is an adult with an advanced solid tumor such as melanoma, head and neck, liver or kidney cancer.

The chain carries TRBV9 and TRBJ2-7; 9 nucleotides match TRBD1. Trimming cost V 0 bases and J 4 bases; bases outside gene matches: 8. CDR1 is SGDLS, CDR2 YYNGEE, per germline. The CDR3 is made up of 16 amino acids. CDR3 bases: TGTGCCAGCAGCGTAGCGGACGGGACAGGGCTGTACGAGCAGTACTTC. Its protein product is CASSVADGTGLYEQYF.

The CDR3 sequence: CASSISADTQYF. The CDR3 coding sequence is TGCGCCAGCAGCATTAGCGCGGATACGCAGTATTTT. V and J are TRBV5-1 and TRBJ2-3; possible D gene TRBD2, 5 bases. Per the germline V gene, CDR1 is SGHRS and CDR2 is YFSETQ. Trimming stripped 4 bases from V and 6 bases from J, with 9 bases between. There are 12 residues in the CDR3.

V and J are TRBV4-2 and TRBJ2-7, with a tentative D call TRBD2 (6 bases). The CDR3 has 18 residues. Germline values: CDR1 LGHNA, CDR2 YNFKEQ. V lost 0 bases and J 5 bases, leaving 23 bases between the germline ends. CDR3 loop: CASSQDLRGLRPRNEQYF. The CDR3 DNA follows: TGTGCCAGCAGCCAAGATCTAAGGGGACTCCGCCCCCGAAACGAGCAGTACTTC.

The chain uses TRBV6-5 and TRBJ1-3; D is possibly TRBD1 (6 bases). This CDR3 comprises 15 residues. Trimming took off 8 bases at V and 2 bases at J, with 16 bases between the two ends. The germline CDR1 and CDR2 sequences are MNHEY and SVGAGI. CDR3 DNA sequence: TGTGCCAGCCAATGGGGCAGGGGTACTGGAAACACCATATATTTT. Its protein is CASQWGRGTGNTIYF.

This chain connects TRBV28 to TRBJ2-5; D perhaps matches TRBD2 (6 bases). Germline V lookup: CDR1 MDHEN, CDR2 SYDVKM. V shed 3 bases and J shed 4 bases, with 12 bases lying between them. This CDR3 spans 14 amino acids. The CDR3 DNA follows: TGTGCCAGCAGTTTCCGGGCGGGGTTAGAGACCCAGTACTTC. Encoded protein: CASSFRAGLETQYF.

The J gene is TRBJ2-5, the V gene TRBV25-1; 12 bases are a match to TRBD2. The germline V gene has CDR1 MGHDK and CDR2 SYGVNS. V lost 5 bases to trimming and J lost 7 bases; unmatched junction nucleotides: 11. The CDR3 has 16 amino acids. CDR3: CASSSGLAGTSGTQYF. CDR3 nucleotide sequence: TGTGCCAGCAGTAGCGGACTAGCGGGAACCTCAGGGACCCAGTACTTC.

V and J are TRBV19 and TRBJ2-3; 13 bases are shared with TRBD2. CDR1 is LNHDA and CDR2 is SQIVND in the germline V gene (reference sequence). The CDR3 is 15 amino acids. The V segment lost 6 bases and the J segment 5 bases; nucleotides outside the gene matches: 5. CDR3 residues: CASSWTSGSGDTQYF. The CDR3 bases are TGTGCCAGTAGCTGGACTAGCGGGAGCGGAGATACGCAGTATTTT.

By sample fraction, this clone is medium-sized. The V and J genes are TRBV6-4 and TRBJ2-1; no definite D call. The germline V gene encodes CDR1 MRHNA and CDR2 SNTAGT. The CDR3 covers 15 residues. Trimming removed 0 bases from V and 3 bases from J, with 9 bases in between. CDR3 in DNA: TGTGCCAGCAGTGACTCGATGGCCAGCTACAATGAGCAGTTCTTC. Amino acids: CASSDSMASYNEQFF.

This clone was seen only a few times. The rearrangement joins TRBV28 to TRBJ2-1, with 11 bases that match TRBD2. The CDR3 runs 20 residues. The V segment lost 5 bases and the J segment 1 base; nucleotides outside the gene matches: 16. Germline V gives CDR1 MDHEN, CDR2 SYDVKM. The CDR3 DNA reads TGTGCCAGCAGTCCTAACCCCTCGACTAGCGGGGTATGGTCCTACAATGAGCAGTTCTTC. This gives the protein CASSPNPSTSGVWSYNEQFF.

The chain joins TRBV27 to TRBJ1-2, with D unresolved. Germline V lookup: CDR1 MNHEY, CDR2 SMNVEV (reference sequence). V was pared by 0 bases and J by 2 bases, with 10 bases between. This CDR3 has 15 residues. CDR3 in DNA: TGTGCCAGCAGTTTATCCCAGACCAGCAACTATGGCTACACCTTC. It codes for CASSLSQTSNYGYTF.

The V and J genes are TRBV5-4 and TRBJ2-3, with TRBD2 matching over 10 bases. V lost 5 bases, J lost 5 bases, and 8 bases stayed unmatched. The CDR3 runs 15 residues. Germline CDR1 is SGHNT and CDR2 is YYREEE (reference sequence). CDR3 amino acids: CASRNVAGGRDTQYF. In DNA, the CDR3 is TGTGCCAGCAGGAACGTAGCGGGAGGTAGAGATACGCAGTATTTT.

This rearrangement joins TRBV11-2 to TRBJ2-5; the match to TRBD1 covers 8 bases. The germline gives CDR1 SGHAT, CDR2 FQNNGV. J lost 4 bases, V lost 1 base, and 5 bases had no gene match. The CDR3 is 15 residues long. CDR3 amino acids: CASSLAPGGRETQYF. CDR3 bases: TGTGCCAGCAGCTTAGCTCCAGGGGGCCGAGAGACCCAGTACTTC. Full variable domain (outside the CDR3, taken from reference TRBV11-2 and TRBJ2-5): EAGVAQSPRYKIIEKRQSVAFWCNPISGHATLYWYQQILGQGPKLLIQFQNNGVVDDSQLPKDRFSAERLKGVDSTLKIQPAKLEDSAVYLCASSLAPGGRETQYFGPGTRLLVL.

In its sample, this clone was seen once. The V call is TRBV4-2, the J call TRBJ2-7, with no clear D. Germline V gives CDR1 LGHNA, CDR2 YNFKEQ. The ends were cut back, 0 bases at V and 6 bases at J, with 9 bases in the middle. This CDR3 comprises 13 residues. The CDR3 nucleotides are TGTGCCAGCAGCCAAGAACGAGGTCCCGAGCAGTACTTC. Translating it yields CASSQERGPEQYF.

The CDR3 DNA is TGTGCCAGTACTAAGACGGCTCCGGGACGTCCGAATCAGCCCCAGCATTTT. This sequence encodes CASTKTAPGRPNQPQHF. This chain joins TRBV19 and TRBJ1-5; maybe TRBD1 (5 bases). This CDR3 contains 17 residues. V lost 7 bases and J lost 4, with 23 bases in between. CDR1 is LNHDA, CDR2 SQIVND, per germline (reference sequence).

For this clone: Other DNA variants within this sample encode the same CDR3. The chain has TRBV5-6 and TRBJ2-7; TRBD2 agrees at 7 bases. CDR1 SGHDT and CDR2 YYEEEE come from the germline V gene. This CDR3 comprises 16 residues. Unmatched junction bases numbered 11, after V lost 4 bases and J lost 1 base. CDR3 in amino acids: CASSTEGLPLSYEQYF. Here the CDR3 DNA reads TGTGCCAGCAGCACCGAGGGACTACCTCTTTCCTACGAGCAGTACTTC.

The V call is TRBV28, the J call TRBJ2-6, with unresolved D. Germline V lookup: CDR1 MDHEN, CDR2 SYDVKM. Deletions cut 5 bases from V and 5 bases from J, with 22 bases between. This CDR3 region has 18 residues. CDR3 sequence (DNA): TGTGCCAGCAGTGAGAATGACTTGACACAAAGTCGGGCCAACGTCCTGACTTTC. This gives the protein CASSENDLTQSRANVLTF.

The chain uses TRBV4-1 and TRBJ2-7, with TRBD2 as a possible D gene (6 bases). Germline V CDR1 and CDR2: MGHRA, YSYEKL. Trimming removed 4 bases from V and 3 bases from J, with 16 bases in between. CDR3 size: 15 residues. The DNA of the CDR3 is TGCGCCAGCAGCCGCGACAGTGGAGGGGTCTACGAGCAGTACTTC. Translated, it gives CASSRDSGGVYEQYF.

The rearrangement uses TRBV5-6 and TRBJ2-5; possible D gene TRBD2, 7 bases. V dropped 6 bases and J dropped 5 bases, with 20 bases sitting between them. CDR3 size: 15 residues. Germline lookup yields CDR1 SGHDT and CDR2 YYEEEE. This CDR3 reads CASTNWGGAGETQYF. In DNA, the CDR3 is TGTGCCAGCACCAACTGGGGGGGGGCCGGGGAGACCCAGTACTTC.

V and J are TRBV5-5 and TRBJ1-2, with a weak D call TRBD1 (5 bases). This CDR3 region has 15 residues. The V and J ends lost 0 bases and 6 bases respectively, with 15 bases between them. Germline assignment: CDR1 SGHKS and CDR2 YYEKEE (reference sequence). CDR3 loop: CASSLVRQGGDGYTF. DNA of the CDR3: TGTGCCAGCAGCTTGGTACGCCAGGGTGGGGATGGCTACACCTTC.

A single count supports this clone. V and J are TRBV6-1 and TRBJ2-6, with 7 bases that match TRBD2. The ends lost 4 bases at V and 0 bases at J; junction bases unmatched: 9. This CDR3 is 18 amino acids long. The germline V gene encodes CDR1 MNHNS and CDR2 SASEGT. This CDR3 is CASSAGLGAFSGANVLTF. For the CDR3, the DNA is TGTGCCAGCAGTGCAGGACTAGGGGCCTTCTCTGGGGCCAACGTCCTGACTTTC.

The J gene is TRBJ2-7, the V gene TRBV7-9; D is uncertain. Germline V lookup: CDR1 SEHNR, CDR2 FQNEAQ (reference sequence). Trimming took off 6 bases at V and 3 bases at J, with 9 bases between the two ends. The CDR3 has 12 amino acids. CDR3 region: CASSSEHYEQYF. The CDR3 DNA sequence: TGTGCCAGCAGTTCGGAGCACTACGAGCAGTACTTC.

The genes are TRBV30 and TRBJ1-1, with TRBD1 matching 7 bases. Per germline, CDR1 GTSNPN and CDR2 SVGIG (reference sequence). The V gene end was trimmed by 0 bases and the J gene end by 11 bases; junction bases not matched to a gene: 12. The CDR3 length is 14 residues. The CDR3 DNA reads TGTGCCTGGAGTGTACAAGTCAGGGGGAGGAGGGCTTTCTTT. The encoded protein is CAWSVQVRGRRAFF.

This chain links TRBV5-1 with TRBJ2-7, with 8 bases fitting TRBD1. CDR3 length equals 13 residues. CDR1 is SGHRS, CDR2 YFSETQ, per germline. V lost 6 bases and J lost 3; bases outside the gene matches: 5. The CDR3 spells CASKIQGDYEQYF. The CDR3 region has the DNA TGCGCCAGCAAAATACAGGGGGACTACGAGCAGTACTTC.

V is TRBV28 and J is TRBJ1-2; weak D call: TRBD1 (5 bases). The V end lost 3 bases, the J end lost 12 bases, and 11 bases lay between the germline ends. The CDR3 has 11 residues. Germline CDR1 MDHEN, CDR2 SYDVKM. The CDR3 is CASSFAGQNTF. CDR3 sequence (DNA): TGTGCCAGCAGTTTTGCGGGGCAGAACACCTTC.

The V call is TRBV11-3, the J call TRBJ2-1; tentative D call: TRBD2 (6 bases). CDR1 and CDR2 from the germline V gene are SGHNT and YENEEA. V lost 4 bases and J 0 bases, leaving 10 bases between the germline ends. This CDR3 comprises 15 residues. The CDR3 nucleotides are TGTGCCAGCAGCTCGCCGGGACTCTCCTACAATGAGCAGTTCTTC. This codes for CASSSPGLSYNEQFF.

The chain combines TRBV6-1 with TRBJ1-2, with D unclear. V was trimmed by 6 bases and J by 6 bases, leaving 14 bases between them. Germline values: CDR1 MNHNS, CDR2 SASEGT. This CDR3 region has 13 residues. CDR3 loop: CASSYRAEDGYTF. The DNA of the CDR3 is TGTGCCAGCAGCTATAGGGCAGAGGATGGCTACACCTTC.

The chain couples TRBV5-6 to TRBJ1-1, with 8 nucleotides matching TRBD1. Germline CDR1 SGHDT, CDR2 YYEEEE. This CDR3 contains 15 residues. V dropped 0 bases and J dropped 11; count of bases not matched to a gene: 12. The CDR3 coding sequence is TGTGCCAGCAGCTTGGAACGGACAGGGCATCTGTGGGCTTTCTTT. It yields the protein CASSLERTGHLWAFF.